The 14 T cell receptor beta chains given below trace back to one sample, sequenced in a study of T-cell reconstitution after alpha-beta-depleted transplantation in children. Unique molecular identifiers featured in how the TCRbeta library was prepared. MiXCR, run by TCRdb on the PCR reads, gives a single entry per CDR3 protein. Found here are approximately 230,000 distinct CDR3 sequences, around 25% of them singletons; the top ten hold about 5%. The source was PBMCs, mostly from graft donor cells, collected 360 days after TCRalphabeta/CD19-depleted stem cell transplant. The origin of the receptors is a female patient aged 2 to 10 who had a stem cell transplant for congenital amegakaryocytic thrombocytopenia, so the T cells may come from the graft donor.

The CDR3 DNA reads TGTGCCAGCAGCTTGGGCGCACTCTCTGGAAACACCATATATTTT. Translating gives CASSLGALSGNTIYF. The genes are TRBV7-9 and TRBJ1-3; D gene uncertain. This CDR3 spans 15 amino acids. V was pared by 3 bases and J by 0 bases, with 9 bases between. Germline assignment: CDR1 SEHNR and CDR2 FQNEAQ (reference sequence).

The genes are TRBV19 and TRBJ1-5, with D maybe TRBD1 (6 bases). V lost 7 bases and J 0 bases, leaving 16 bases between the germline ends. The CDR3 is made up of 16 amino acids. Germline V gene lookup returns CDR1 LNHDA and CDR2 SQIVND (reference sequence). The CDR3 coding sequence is TGTGCCAGTAACTCCGGGACACTGTATAGCAATCAGCCCCAGCATTTT. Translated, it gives CASNSGTLYSNQPQHF. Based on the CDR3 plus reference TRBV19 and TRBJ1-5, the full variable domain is DGGITQSPKYLFRKEGQNVTLSCEQNLNHDAMYWYRQDPGQGLRLIYYSQIVNDFQKGDIAEGYSVSREKKESFPLTVTSAQKNPTAFYLCASNSGTLYSNQPQHFGDGTRLSIL.

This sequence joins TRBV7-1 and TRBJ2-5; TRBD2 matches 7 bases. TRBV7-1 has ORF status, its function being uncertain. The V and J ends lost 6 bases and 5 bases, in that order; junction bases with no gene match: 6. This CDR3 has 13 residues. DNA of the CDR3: TGTGCCAGCAGAGGGGCGGGGGAGGAGACCCAGTACTTC. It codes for CASRGAGEETQYF.

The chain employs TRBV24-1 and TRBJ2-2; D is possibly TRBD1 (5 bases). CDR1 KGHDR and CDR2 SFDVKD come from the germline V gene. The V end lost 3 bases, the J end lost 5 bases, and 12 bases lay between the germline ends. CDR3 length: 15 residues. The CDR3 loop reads CATSDIRAETGELFF. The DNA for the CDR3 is TGTGCCACCAGTGATATCAGGGCGGAGACCGGGGAGCTGTTTTTT.

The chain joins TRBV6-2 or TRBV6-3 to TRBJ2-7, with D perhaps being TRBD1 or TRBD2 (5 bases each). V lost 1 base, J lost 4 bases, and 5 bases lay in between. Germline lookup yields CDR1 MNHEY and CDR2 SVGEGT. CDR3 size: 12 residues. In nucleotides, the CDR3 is TGTGCCAGCAGTTACTGGGGGTACGAGCAGTACTTC. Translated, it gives CASSYWGYEQYF.

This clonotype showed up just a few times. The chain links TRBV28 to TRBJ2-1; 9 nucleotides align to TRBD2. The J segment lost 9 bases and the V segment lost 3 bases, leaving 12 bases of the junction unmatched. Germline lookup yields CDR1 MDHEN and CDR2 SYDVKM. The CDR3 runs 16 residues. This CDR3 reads CASSLTPGLALREQFF. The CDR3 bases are TGTGCCAGCAGTTTGACTCCGGGACTAGCCTTGCGTGAGCAGTTCTTC. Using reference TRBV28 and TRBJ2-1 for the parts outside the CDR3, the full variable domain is DVKVTQSSRYLVKRTGEKVFLECVQDMDHENMFWYRQDPGLGLRLIYFSYDVKMKEKGDIPEGYSVSREKKERFSLILESASTNQTSMYLCASSLTPGLALREQFFGPGTRLTVL.

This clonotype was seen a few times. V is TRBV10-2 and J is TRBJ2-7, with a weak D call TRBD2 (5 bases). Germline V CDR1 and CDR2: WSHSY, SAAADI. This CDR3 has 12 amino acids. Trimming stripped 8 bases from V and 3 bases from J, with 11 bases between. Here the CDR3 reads CASRGLYYEQYF. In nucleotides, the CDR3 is TGCGCCAGCCGCGGACTTTACTACGAGCAGTACTTC.

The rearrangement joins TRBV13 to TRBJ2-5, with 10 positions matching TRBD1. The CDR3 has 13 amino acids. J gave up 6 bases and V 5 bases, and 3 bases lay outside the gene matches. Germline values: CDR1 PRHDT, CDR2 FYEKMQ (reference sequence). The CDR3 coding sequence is TGTGCCAGCAGCCTAGACAGGGGGCAGACCCAGTACTTC. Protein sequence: CASSLDRGQTQYF.

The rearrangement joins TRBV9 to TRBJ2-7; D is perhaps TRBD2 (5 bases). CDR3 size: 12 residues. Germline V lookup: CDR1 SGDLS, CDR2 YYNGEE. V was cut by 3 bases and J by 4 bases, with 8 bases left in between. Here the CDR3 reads CASSAEGYEQYF. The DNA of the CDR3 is TGTGCCAGCAGCGCAGAGGGTTACGAGCAGTACTTC.

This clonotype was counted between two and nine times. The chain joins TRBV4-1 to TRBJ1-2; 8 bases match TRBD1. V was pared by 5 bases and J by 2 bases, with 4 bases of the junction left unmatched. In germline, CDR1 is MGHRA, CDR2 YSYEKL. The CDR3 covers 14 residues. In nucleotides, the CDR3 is TGCGCCAGCAGCTCAGGGGGCGCAAACTATGGCTACACCTTC. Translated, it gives CASSSGGANYGYTF.

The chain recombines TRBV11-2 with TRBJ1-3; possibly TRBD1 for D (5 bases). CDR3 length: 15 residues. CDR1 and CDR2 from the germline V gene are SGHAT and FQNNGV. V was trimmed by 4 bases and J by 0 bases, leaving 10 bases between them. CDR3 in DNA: TGTGCCAGCAGCTCCAGACAGTCCTCTGGAAACACCATATATTTT. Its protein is CASSSRQSSGNTIYF.

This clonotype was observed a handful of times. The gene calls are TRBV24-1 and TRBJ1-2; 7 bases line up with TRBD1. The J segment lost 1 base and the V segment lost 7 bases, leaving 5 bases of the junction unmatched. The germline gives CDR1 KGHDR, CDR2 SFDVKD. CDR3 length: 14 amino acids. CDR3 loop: CATSGQELNYGYTF. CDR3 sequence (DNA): TGTGCCACCAGCGGACAGGAACTTAACTATGGCTACACCTTC.

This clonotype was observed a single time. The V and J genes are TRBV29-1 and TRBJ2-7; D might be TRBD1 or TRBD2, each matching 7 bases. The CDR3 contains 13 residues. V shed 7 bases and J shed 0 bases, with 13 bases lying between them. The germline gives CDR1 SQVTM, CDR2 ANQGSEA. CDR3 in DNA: TGCAGCGCGCGGGGGACAGTCTCCTACGAGCAGTACTTC. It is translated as CSARGTVSYEQYF.

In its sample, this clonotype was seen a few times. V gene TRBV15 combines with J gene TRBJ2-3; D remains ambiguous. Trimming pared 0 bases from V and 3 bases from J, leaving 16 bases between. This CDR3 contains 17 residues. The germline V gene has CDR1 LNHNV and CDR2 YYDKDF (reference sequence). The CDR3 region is CATSRDFFETETDTQYF. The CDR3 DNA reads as TGTGCCACCAGCAGAGATTTTTTTGAGACGGAAACAGATACGCAGTATTTT.